These T cell receptor beta chains were read from a single sample in a study of cytomegalovirus exposure and HLA in healthy donors. The data were produced by immunoSEQ multiplex PCR, yet TCRdb's version contains in-frame clones alone and is incomplete. This sample carries about 67,000 clones, 75% to 90% of them seen once, and the ten largest clones take roughly an eighth. The sample consisted of PBMCs. The receptors shown here come from a woman in her 30s in good health and CMV-seropositive. CDR3s include the opening cysteine and the closing phenylalanine or tryptophan. The D gene is left open where the match is weak. For some rows the clone size is stated as once, few or many, or as a class when expanded; others skip it.

clone_size: .; j_call: TRBJ1-5; v_call: TRBV6-5; d_call: .; cdr3_aa: CASSYSRDRNQPQHF; cdr3_nt: TGTGCCAGCAGTTACTCCAGGGATCGTAATCAGCCCCAGCATTTT
clone_size: .; j_call: TRBJ2-7; v_call: TRBV18; d_call: TRBD2; cdr3_aa: CASSPATSGEQREQYF; cdr3_nt: TGTGCCAGCTCACCGGCTACTAGCGGGGAACAGCGAGAGCAGTACTTC
clone_size: once; j_call: TRBJ2-3; v_call: TRBV15; d_call: TRBD2; cdr3_aa: CATRPQGLAGTDTQYF; cdr3_nt: TGTGCCACCAGGCCTCAGGGACTAGCGGGAACAGATACGCAGTATTTT
clone_size: .; j_call: TRBJ2-1; v_call: TRBV19; d_call: TRBD2; cdr3_aa: CAIQRPGTSGRHGVGQFF; cdr3_nt: TGTGCCATTCAGAGGCCCGGGACTAGCGGGAGGCACGGGGTTGGGCAGTTCTTC
clone_size: .; j_call: TRBJ2-5; v_call: TRBV11-1; d_call: TRBD1; cdr3_aa: CASSGSRTGVRETQYF; cdr3_nt: TGTGCCAGCAGCGGATCCCGGACAGGGGTACGGGAGACCCAGTACTTC
clone_size: .; j_call: TRBJ2-1; v_call: TRBV7-9; d_call: TRBD1; cdr3_aa: CASSLAVDRAHNEQFF; cdr3_nt: TGTGCCAGCAGCTTAGCGGTTGACAGGGCCCACAATGAGCAGTTCTTC
clone_size: .; j_call: TRBJ2-1; v_call: TRBV18; d_call: TRBD2; cdr3_aa: CASSTSGRAGNEQFF; cdr3_nt: TGTGCCAGCTCGACTAGCGGGAGGGCCGGGAATGAGCAGTTCTTC
clone_size: .; j_call: TRBJ2-5; v_call: TRBV5-1; d_call: TRBD2; cdr3_aa: CASSTGLAGGSETQYF; cdr3_nt: TGCGCCAGCAGCACGGGACTAGCGGGAGGGAGCGAGACCCAGTACTTC
clone_size: .; j_call: TRBJ1-2; v_call: TRBV19; d_call: .; cdr3_aa: CASTTGGYGYTF; cdr3_nt: TGTGCCAGTACCACCGGGGGCTATGGCTACACCTTC
clone_size: .; j_call: TRBJ1-2; v_call: TRBV5-1; d_call: TRBD1; cdr3_aa: CASSSRGQGERGYTF; cdr3_nt: TGCGCCAGCAGCTCTAGGGGACAGGGGGAAAGGGGCTACACCTTC
clone_size: .; j_call: TRBJ2-7; v_call: TRBV5-1; d_call: TRBD2; cdr3_aa: CASSSGTSYEQYF; cdr3_nt: TGCGCCAGCAGCAGCGGGACCAGCTACGAGCAGTACTTC
clone_size: once; j_call: TRBJ1-4; v_call: TRBV2; d_call: .; cdr3_aa: CASTRQTGINEKLFF; cdr3_nt: TGTGCCAGCACCAGGCAGACGGGGATTAATGAAAAACTGTTTTTT
clone_size: .; j_call: TRBJ1-2; v_call: TRBV29-1; d_call: TRBD1; cdr3_aa: CSVEDRVKGNGYTF; cdr3_nt: TGCAGCGTTGAGGACAGGGTAAAGGGGAATGGCTACACCTTC
clone_size: .; j_call: TRBJ2-1; v_call: TRBV5-1; d_call: TRBD2; cdr3_aa: CASSNGLAGNEQFF; cdr3_nt: TGCGCCAGCAGCAACGGACTAGCGGGCAATGAGCAGTTCTTC
clone_size: .; j_call: TRBJ2-5; v_call: TRBV5-1; d_call: TRBD2; cdr3_aa: CASSPGLAGAQETQYF; cdr3_nt: TGCGCCAGCAGCCCGGGACTAGCGGGAGCTCAAGAGACCCAGTACTTC
clone_size: .; j_call: TRBJ2-7; v_call: TRBV4-2; d_call: .; cdr3_aa: CASSPSLAGVDTYEQYF; cdr3_nt: TGTGCCAGCAGCCCATCGCTGGCGGGTGTGGATACCTACGAGCAGTACTTC
clone_size: .; j_call: TRBJ2-1; v_call: TRBV7-9; d_call: TRBD1; cdr3_aa: CASSDGQGRGWDEQFF; cdr3_nt: TGTGCCAGCAGCGATGGACAGGGTAGGGGGTGGGATGAGCAGTTCTTC
clone_size: .; j_call: TRBJ2-3; v_call: TRBV4-1; d_call: TRBD2; cdr3_aa: CASSQREGKEDTQYF; cdr3_nt: TGCGCCAGCAGCCAACGGGAGGGAAAGGAAGATACGCAGTATTTT
clone_size: .; j_call: TRBJ1-1; v_call: TRBV30; d_call: TRBD1; cdr3_aa: CAWSRQGNTEAFF; cdr3_nt: TGTGCCTGGAGTAGACAGGGGAACACTGAAGCTTTCTTT
clone_size: .; j_call: TRBJ2-7; v_call: TRBV7-8; d_call: TRBD2; cdr3_aa: CASSLAGLAVEQYF; cdr3_nt: TGTGCCAGCAGCTTAGCGGGACTAGCGGTCGAGCAGTACTTC